The 23 T cell receptor beta chains given below trace back to one sample, sequenced in a study of cytomegalovirus exposure and HLA in healthy donors. PCR used 60 Vbeta primers and 13 Jbeta primers. The repertoire was sequenced with immunoSEQ multiplex PCR; TCRdb's copy has only in-frame clones and lacks some. The sample shows approximately 150,000 clones, around 72% of them seen only once. The sequencing input was PBMCs. The source is a man in his forties in good health and CMV-seronegative.

The CDR3 region is CASSVAGEPYNEQFF. The CDR3 DNA reads as TGTGCCAGCAGCGTAGCGGGTGAGCCCTACAATGAGCAGTTCTTC. The gene calls are TRBV9 and TRBJ2-1; D not certain. Germline CDR1 reads SGDLS; CDR2 reads YYNGEE. The CDR3 spans 15 residues. Trimming took 0 bases from V and 2 from J, leaving 9 bases between them.

V is TRBV5-6 and J is TRBJ2-5; tentatively, D is TRBD1 (5 bases). The V gene lost 2 bases and the J gene lost 4 bases, with 9 bases spanning the gap. Germline V gene sequence: CDR1 SGHDT, CDR2 YYEEEE. The CDR3 length is 13 residues. Here the CDR3 reads CASSFPGIETQYF. For the CDR3, the DNA is TGTGCCAGCAGCTTCCCAGGGATAGAGACCCAGTACTTC.

The rearrangement uses TRBV4-1 and TRBJ1-1; D unresolved. With 1 base removed from V and 4 bases from J, the gap between germline ends came to 13 bases. The germline gives CDR1 MGHRA, CDR2 YSYEKL. This CDR3 is 15 amino acids long. The CDR3 here is CASSQVPAVGTEAFF. Written as DNA, the CDR3 is TGCGCCAGCAGCCAAGTCCCCGCGGTGGGCACTGAAGCTTTCTTT.

This clone has a single count. This chain links TRBV6-1 with TRBJ2-5; D might be TRBD1 (6 bases). The V and J ends lost 4 bases and 4 bases respectively, with 16 bases between them. Per the germline V gene, CDR1 is MNHNS and CDR2 is SASEGT. This CDR3 is 15 amino acids long. CDR3: CASSAQGTDLETQYF. The CDR3 DNA sequence: TGTGCCAGCAGTGCCCAGGGGACGGACTTAGAGACCCAGTACTTC.

V usage is TRBV11-2 and J usage is TRBJ2-2; D perhaps matches TRBD2 (5 bases). V lost 5 bases to trimming and J lost 5 bases, with 12 bases between them. The CDR3 is 14 residues long. The germline gives CDR1 SGHAT, CDR2 FQNNGV. The CDR3 sequence: CASSRFGDTGELFF. Here the CDR3 DNA reads TGTGCCAGCAGCAGGTTCGGGGATACCGGGGAGCTGTTTTTT.

The chain couples TRBV10-2 to TRBJ1-4; no firm D call. CDR3 length equals 15 residues. Germline V lookup: CDR1 WSHSY, CDR2 SAAADI. Trimming shortened V by 8 bases and J by 0 bases, and 13 bases separated the two germline ends. DNA for the CDR3: TGCGCCAGCGGTCAAGAGCCCGCAACTAATGAAAAACTGTTTTTT. Translation: CASGQEPATNEKLFF.

The V call is TRBV19, the J call TRBJ1-6, with 9 nucleotides matching TRBD1. The CDR3 length is 15 residues. With 3 bases clipped from V and 10 bases from J, the junction kept 7 bases outside the gene matches. The germline V gene has CDR1 LNHDA and CDR2 SQIVND (reference sequence). CDR3 bases: TGTGCCAGTAGTATGGGGGACAGGGTCCAATCACCCCTCCACTTT. Protein sequence: CASSMGDRVQSPLHF.

The rearrangement uses TRBV5-1 and TRBJ2-2, with TRBD2 identical over 11 bases. CDR1 and CDR2 from the germline V gene are SGHRS and YFSETQ. V lost 0 bases, J lost 9 bases, and 4 bases stayed unmatched. This CDR3 contains 15 residues. The CDR3 spells CASSLGTSGSRELFF. CDR3 DNA sequence: TGCGCCAGCAGCTTGGGAACTAGCGGGAGCCGGGAGCTGTTTTTT.

This clone was counted between two and nine times. The chain uses TRBV7-2 and TRBJ2-7; 9 bases are a match to TRBD2. The CDR3 covers 13 residues. V was pared by 6 bases and J by 3 bases, with 3 bases of the junction left unmatched. The germline V gene encodes CDR1 SGHTA and CDR2 FQGNSA. The CDR3 protein is CASRGAGGYEQYF. The DNA of the CDR3 is TGTGCCAGCAGGGGAGCGGGGGGCTACGAGCAGTACTTC.

This clone was seen a few times. The same CDR3 arises from other DNA sequences in this sample as well. J is TRBJ1-3 and V is TRBV2; D unclear. The CDR3 has 14 amino acids. Trimming pared 4 bases from V and 2 bases from J, leaving 9 bases between. Per germline, CDR1 SNHLY and CDR2 FYNNEI. CDR3 amino acids: CASSGRGPGNTIYF. CDR3 DNA sequence: TGTGCCAGCAGTGGCAGAGGCCCTGGAAACACCATATATTTT.

The chain uses TRBV27 and TRBJ1-2; no reliable D call. The CDR3 sequence is 14 residues long. CDR1 and CDR2 (germline): MNHEY, SMNVEV (reference sequence). Trimming removed 2 bases at V and 6 bases at J, with 13 bases between. The CDR3 loop is CASSLDGERDGYTF. CDR3 in DNA: TGTGCCAGCAGTTTAGACGGGGAAAGAGATGGCTACACCTTC.

V and J are TRBV4-1 and TRBJ2-5; the D gene is possibly TRBD1 (6 bases). The CDR3 spans 16 residues. Trimming removed 0 bases at V and 2 bases at J, with 13 bases between. Germline V gives CDR1 MGHRA, CDR2 YSYEKL. CDR3 loop: CASSQDLYGQQETQYF. The CDR3 nucleotides read TGCGCCAGCAGCCAAGATCTTTACGGACAGCAAGAGACCCAGTACTTC.

This chain links TRBV2 with TRBJ1-4; D possibly corresponds to TRBD1 (5 bases). Germline CDR1 is SNHLY and CDR2 is FYNNEI. The CDR3 spans 13 residues. CDR3 nucleotide sequence: TGTGCGACGAACACAGGATCCAATGAAAAACTGTTTTTT. It specifies CATNTGSNEKLFF.

The chain combines TRBV7-9 with TRBJ2-7; 7 positions agree with TRBD1. V was pared by 5 bases and J by 2 bases, with 6 bases of the junction left unmatched. This CDR3 contains 14 residues. Per the germline V gene, CDR1 is SEHNR and CDR2 is FQNEAQ (reference sequence). Here the CDR3 DNA reads TGTGCCAGCAGCCCCTCGGGACAGACCTACGAGCAGTACTTC. Amino acid sequence: CASSPSGQTYEQYF.

V usage is TRBV12-5 and J usage is TRBJ2-1; 12 bases agree with TRBD2. Germline loops: CDR1 LGHNT, CDR2 FRNRAP. V shed 6 bases, J shed 11 bases, and the junction held 11 bases outside the gene matches. CDR3 length equals 15 residues. The CDR3 reads CASGLLAGGRRKQFF. Here the CDR3 DNA reads TGTGCTAGTGGCCTACTAGCGGGAGGTAGAAGAAAGCAGTTCTTC.

The V call is TRBV5-1, the J call TRBJ1-2; D call uncertain. Germline CDR1 reads SGHRS; CDR2 reads YFSETQ. The V end lost 0 bases, the J end lost 5 bases, and 17 bases lay between the germline ends. The CDR3 has 16 residues. CDR3 sequence reads: CASSLDITVFWYGYTF. CDR3 coding DNA: TGCGCCAGCAGCTTGGATATAACAGTATTTTGGTATGGCTACACCTTC.

A remark on this clone: The junction differs from germline at one of its ends, possibly a read error. This chain links TRBV19 with TRBJ2-7; 11 bases align to TRBD2. The germline gives CDR1 LNHDA, CDR2 SQIVND (reference sequence). The CDR3 is 14 amino acids. The DNA for the CDR3 is TGTGCCAGTAGGATAGCGGGAGGGCCCTACGAGCAGTACTTC. Its translation: CASRIAGGPYEQYF. Complete variable domain (other parts from reference TRBV19 and TRBJ2-7): DGGITQSPKYLFRKEGQNVTLSCEQNLNHDAMYWYRQDPGQGLRLIYYSQIVNDFQKGDIAEGYSVSREKKESFPLTVTSAQKNPTAFYLCASRIAGGPYEQYFGPGTRLTVT.

This clone was picked up a small number of times. The gene calls are TRBV4-1 and TRBJ2-5; TRBD1 aligns across 7 bases. Germline V CDR1 and CDR2: MGHRA, YSYEKL. The CDR3 has 15 amino acids. The ends lost 1 base at V and 6 bases at J; junction bases unmatched: 8. CDR3 in amino acids: CASSQGQGHLQTQYF. As DNA, the CDR3 is TGCGCCAGCAGCCAAGGACAGGGCCATCTGCAGACCCAGTACTTC.

The rearrangement uses TRBV5-6 and TRBJ2-1, with TRBD2 matching over 7 bases. CDR1 SGHDT and CDR2 YYEEEE come from the germline V gene. CDR3 size: 15 residues. The J segment lost 4 bases and the V segment lost 1 base, leaving 5 bases of the junction unmatched. Here the CDR3 DNA reads TGTGCCAGCAGCTTGATCAGCGGGGCTTACAATGAGCAGTTCTTC. Its protein product is CASSLISGAYNEQFF.

The genes are TRBV27 and TRBJ1-2, with TRBD1 as a possible D gene (6 bases). Trimming removed 3 bases at V and 0 bases at J, with 11 bases between. The CDR3 extends over 15 amino acids. Germline CDR1 reads MNHEY; CDR2 reads SMNVEV (reference sequence). The CDR3 DNA follows: TGTGCCAGCAGTTTGCGGACAGCTACTAACTATGGCTACACCTTC. Amino acid sequence: CASSLRTATNYGYTF.

V is TRBV10-3 and J is TRBJ1-5, with 10 bases fitting TRBD1. With V trimmed by 0 bases and J by 3 bases, 5 bases remained unmatched. CDR3 length: 17 residues. Germline V gene lookup returns CDR1 ENHRY and CDR2 SYGVKD. CDR3 sequence: CAISESWTGGPNQPQHF. CDR3 coding DNA: TGTGCCATCAGTGAGTCGTGGACAGGGGGTCCCAATCAGCCCCAGCATTTT.

V and J are TRBV11-2 and TRBJ2-2, with 7 bases aligning to TRBD1. This CDR3 spans 17 amino acids. Germline V gives CDR1 SGHAT, CDR2 FQNNGV. V was pared by 3 bases and J by 0 bases, with 7 bases of the junction left unmatched. The CDR3 reads CASSFPGTEANTGELFF. As DNA, the CDR3 is TGTGCCAGCAGCTTCCCCGGGACAGAGGCGAACACCGGGGAGCTGTTTTTT.

V is TRBV2 and J is TRBJ2-7; the match to TRBD1 covers 8 bases. The CDR3 runs 14 residues. V was clipped by 6 bases and J by 3 bases; unmatched bases: 7. Germline V CDR1 and CDR2: SNHLY, FYNNEI. The CDR3 loop reads CASRPGQEYYEQYF. Written as DNA, the CDR3 is TGTGCCAGCAGACCGGGACAGGAGTACTACGAGCAGTACTTC.